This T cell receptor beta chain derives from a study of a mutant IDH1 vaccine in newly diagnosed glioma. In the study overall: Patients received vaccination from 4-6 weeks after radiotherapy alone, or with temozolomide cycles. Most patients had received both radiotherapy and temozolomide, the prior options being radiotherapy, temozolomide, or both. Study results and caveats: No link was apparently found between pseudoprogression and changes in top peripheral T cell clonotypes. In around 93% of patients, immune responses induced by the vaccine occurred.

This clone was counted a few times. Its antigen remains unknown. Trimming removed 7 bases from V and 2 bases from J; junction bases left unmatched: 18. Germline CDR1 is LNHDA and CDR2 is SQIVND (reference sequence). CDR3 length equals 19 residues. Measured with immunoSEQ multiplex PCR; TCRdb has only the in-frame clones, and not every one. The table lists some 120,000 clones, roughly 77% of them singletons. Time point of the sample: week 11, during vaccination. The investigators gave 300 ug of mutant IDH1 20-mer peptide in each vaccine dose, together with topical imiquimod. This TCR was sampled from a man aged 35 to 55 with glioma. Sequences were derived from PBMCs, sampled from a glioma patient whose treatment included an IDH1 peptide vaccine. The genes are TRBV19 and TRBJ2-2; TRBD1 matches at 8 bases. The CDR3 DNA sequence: TGTGCCAGTACCATGAGACCCCCTTCGACAGGGGCTAACACCGGGGAGCTGTTTTTT. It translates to CASTMRPPSTGANTGELFF. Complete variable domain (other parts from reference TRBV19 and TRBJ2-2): DGGITQSPKYLFRKEGQNVTLSCEQNLNHDAMYWYRQDPGQGLRLIYYSQIVNDFQKGDIAEGYSVSREKKESFPLTVTSAQKNPTAFYLCASTMRPPSTGANTGELFFGEGSRLTVL.